The rows below give T cell receptor beta chains drawn from one sample of a study of human T cells and chemical hapten exposure. Via MiXCR, TCRdb re-called the RACE reads, giving one row per CDR3 protein. In the table there are 95,000 to 150,000 distinct CDR3 sequences, approximately 10% of which are singletons. Source: whole blood, taken in connection with sensitization to the hapten diphenylcyclopropenone (DPC). The receptors shown here come from a woman aged 45-60 years with alopecia areata. Some clones in this sample may be carry-over from other donors' samples. CDR3s include the opening cysteine and the closing phenylalanine or tryptophan. The D gene is left open where the match is weak. Only some rows state a clone size, as once, few, many or a class for expanded clones.

d_call	v_call	clone_size	cdr3_length	j_call	cdr3_nt	cdr3_aa
.	TRBV5-1	.	15	TRBJ2-5	TGCGCCAGCAGCTTGGGGCTAGCACTAGTAGAGACCCAGTACTTC	CASSLGLALVETQYF
.	TRBV5-1	.	13	TRBJ2-5	TGCGCCAGCAGCTGGGGTAGCTTCGAGACCCAGTACTTC	CASSWGSFETQYF
TRBD1	TRBV5-1	few	15	TRBJ1-1	TGCGCCAGCAGCCTTGGTAGGGGGCCCGACACTGAAGCTTTCTTT	CASSLGRGPDTEAFF
.	TRBV6-5	.	15	TRBJ2-1	TGTGCCAGCAGCGACGTCGCAGGGGTAATAGGTGAGCAGTTCTTC	CASSDVAGVIGEQFF
TRBD2	TRBV6-5	few	16	TRBJ2-1	TGTGCCAGCAGAAGCGGGGGGTCCTCCTCCTACAATGAGCAGTTCTTC	CASRSGGSSSYNEQFF
.	TRBV25-1	.	15	TRBJ2-3	TGTGCCAGCAGTGAATTTGAGGAGCTACCAGATACGCAGTATTTT	CASSEFEELPDTQYF
.	TRBV29-1	many	15	TRBJ2-2	TGCAGCGTTGAAGGTCGTAGGGAGAACACCGGGGAGCTGTTTTTT	CSVEGRRENTGELFF
.	TRBV5-1	.	12	TRBJ1-2	TGCGCCAGCAGCTTGGGACAGGACGGCTACACCTTC	CASSLGQDGYTF
.	TRBV9	few	13	TRBJ1-1	TGTGCCAGCAGCGTAGCTGTGAACACTGAAGCTTTCTTT	CASSVAVNTEAFF
TRBD1	TRBV20-1	.	13	TRBJ1-2	TGCAGTGCTAGAGTGGGACAGGGCTATGGCTACACCTTC	CSARVGQGYGYTF
TRBD1	TRBV10-3	many	13	TRBJ2-3	TGTGCCATCCGGGACAGGGTTGAAGATACGCAGTATTTT	CAIRDRVEDTQYF
.	TRBV10-3	.	15	TRBJ2-3	TGTGCCATCAGTACCCCCCTGGAAGGCACAGATACGCAGTATTTT	CAISTPLEGTDTQYF
TRBD1	TRBV4-2	.	18	TRBJ2-5	TGTGCCAGCAGCCAAGAGGGGGCAGGGACAGGGATTCTAGAGACCCAGTACTTC	CASSQEGAGTGILETQYF
TRBD1	TRBV7-2	few	15	TRBJ1-1	TGTGCCAGCAGCTTAACAGGGGGCGAATCCACTGAAGCTTTCTTT	CASSLTGGESTEAFF
TRBD2	TRBV11-2	many	16	TRBJ2-7	TGTGCCAGCAGTTCCTTTGGGGATAGCGGGAACTACGAGCAGTACTTC	CASSSFGDSGNYEQYF
TRBD1	TRBV10-3	.	14	TRBJ2-5	TGTGCCATCAGTGAGTCGGCAGGGGGTGAGACCCAGTACTTC	CAISESAGGETQYF
TRBD2	TRBV20-1	many	15	TRBJ2-7	TGCAGTGCTAGCGTAAAGCGCGGGAGCTCCTACGAGCAGTACTTC	CSASVKRGSSYEQYF